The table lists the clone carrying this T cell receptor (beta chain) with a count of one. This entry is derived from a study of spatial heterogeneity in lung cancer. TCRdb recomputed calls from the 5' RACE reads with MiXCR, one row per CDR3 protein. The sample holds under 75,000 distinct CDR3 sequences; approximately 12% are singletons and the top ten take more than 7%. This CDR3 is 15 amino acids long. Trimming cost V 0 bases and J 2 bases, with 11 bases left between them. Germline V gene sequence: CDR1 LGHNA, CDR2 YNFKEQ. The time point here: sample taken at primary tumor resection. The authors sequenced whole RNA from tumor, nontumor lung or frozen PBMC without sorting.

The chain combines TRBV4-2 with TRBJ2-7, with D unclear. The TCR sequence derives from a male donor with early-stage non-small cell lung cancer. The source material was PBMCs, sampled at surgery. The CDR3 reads CASSQETNIPYEQYF. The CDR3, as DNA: TGTGCCAGCAGCCAAGAGACGAACATACCCTACGAGCAGTACTTC.